The entry below gives a single TCR beta chain sequence along with its context. Germline trimming cut 5 bases from V and 7 bases from J; bases unmatched to any gene: 4. The CDR3 sequence is 15 residues long. Germline V CDR1 and CDR2: SGHNT, YENEEA. Use of 60 Vbeta and 13 Jbeta primers characterized the PCR. Clones were sequenced by immunoSEQ multiplex PCR, and TCRdb holds only the in-frame ones, with some missing. This table has 200,000 or so clones, 82% appearing once. The sample originates from a study of cytomegalovirus exposure and HLA in healthy donors. The chain combines TRBV11-3 with TRBJ2-3; 15 bases fit TRBD2. The receptor comes from a boy aged 2-15 years in good health and CMV-seronegative. The sample taken for sequencing was PBMCs. The CDR3 region has the DNA TGTGCCAGCAGCCCGGGACTAGCGGGGGGTAATACGCAGTATTTT. Protein: CASSPGLAGGNTQYF.